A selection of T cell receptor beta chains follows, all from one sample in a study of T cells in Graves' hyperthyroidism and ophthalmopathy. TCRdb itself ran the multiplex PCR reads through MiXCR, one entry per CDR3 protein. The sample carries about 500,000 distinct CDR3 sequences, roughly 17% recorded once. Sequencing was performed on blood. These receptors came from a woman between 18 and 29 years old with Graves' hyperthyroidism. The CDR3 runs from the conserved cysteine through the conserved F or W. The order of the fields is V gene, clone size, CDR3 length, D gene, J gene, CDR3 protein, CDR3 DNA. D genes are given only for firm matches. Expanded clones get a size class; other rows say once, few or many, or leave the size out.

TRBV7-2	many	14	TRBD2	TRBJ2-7	CASSLISGRAEQYF	TGTGCCAGCAGCTTAATTAGCGGGAGGGCCGAGCAGTACTTC
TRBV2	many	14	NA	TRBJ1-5	CASSFVQADQPQHF	TGTGCCAGCAGTTTCGTACAGGCCGATCAGCCCCAGCATTTT
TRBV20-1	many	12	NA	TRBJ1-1	CSARESNTEAFF	TGCAGTGCTAGAGAATCTAACACTGAAGCTTTCTTT
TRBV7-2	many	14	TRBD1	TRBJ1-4	CASSPDRVVEKLFF	TGTGCCAGCAGTCCCGACAGGGTGGTTGAAAAACTGTTTTTT
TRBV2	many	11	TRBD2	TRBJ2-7	CASSVAGEGHF	TGTGCCAGCAGTGTAGCGGGGGAGGGGCACTTC
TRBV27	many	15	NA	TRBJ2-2	CATKLTGLKDGELFF	TGTGCCACCAAATTGACAGGTCTGAAGGACGGGGAGCTGTTTTTT
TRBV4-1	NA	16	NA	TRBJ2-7	CASSQGPQSSSYEQYF	TGCGCCAGCAGCCAAGGACCTCAGAGTAGCTCCTACGAGCAGTACTTC
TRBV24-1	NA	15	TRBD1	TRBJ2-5	CATSDLRQGRETQYF	TGTGCCACCAGTGATTTACGACAGGGTCGAGAGACCCAGTACTTC
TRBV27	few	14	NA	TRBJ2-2	CASSFRWNTGELFF	TGTGCCAGCAGTTTTCGGTGGAACACCGGGGAGCTGTTTTTT
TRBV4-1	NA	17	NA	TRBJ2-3	CASSQRIGGNVGDTQYF	TGCGCCAGCAGCCAAAGGATTGGCGGAAATGTCGGAGATACGCAGTATTTT
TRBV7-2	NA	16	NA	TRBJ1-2	CASSLVGWRVNYGYTF	TGTGCCAGCAGCTTAGTCGGCTGGAGGGTTAACTATGGCTACACCTTC
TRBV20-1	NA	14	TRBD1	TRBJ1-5	CSANSRTGSQPQHF	TGCAGTGCCAATTCCCGGACAGGCTCTCAGCCCCAGCATTTT
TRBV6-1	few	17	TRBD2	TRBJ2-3	CASSTGTSGGATDTQYF	TGTGCCAGCAGTACCGGGACTAGCGGGGGGGCCACAGATACGCAGTATTTT
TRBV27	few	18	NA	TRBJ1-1	CASSLFNTGRERRDEAFF	TGTGCCAGCAGTTTGTTTAATACTGGCAGGGAACGGCGTGATGAAGCTTTCTTT
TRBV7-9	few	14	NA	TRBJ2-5	CASSPRDLVETQYF	TGTGCCAGCAGCCCCCGGGACCTTGTGGAGACCCAGTACTTC
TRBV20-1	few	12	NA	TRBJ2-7	CSAGADFYEQYF	TGCAGTGCCGGGGCTGATTTCTACGAGCAGTACTTC
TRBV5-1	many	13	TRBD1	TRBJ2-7	CASCRAGGYEQYF	TGCGCCAGCTGCAGGGCAGGGGGCTACGAGCAGTACTTC